The clone carrying this T cell receptor beta chain was seen a single time. The CDR3 is made up of 24 amino acids. Germline-derived CDR1 and CDR2 are SGHTA and FQGTGA. Trimming cost V 1 base and J 13 bases; bases outside gene matches: 38. The data stem from a study of blood T cell repertoires in COVID-19. Under the authors' procedure: The assay estimated nucleated cells by amplifying reference gene primers. Libraries were prepared by immunoSEQ multiplex PCR; TCRdb keeps only in-frame clonotypes and omits some of them. Clone size and V and J calls were adopted from that table, with D and trimming inferred from the DNA. The sample carries approximately 240,000 clones, about four fifths recorded once.

The rearrangement links TRBV7-3 to TRBJ2-1, with 9 bases aligning to TRBD2. This receptor was identified in a woman between 35 and 50 years old with acute COVID-19. Sequences were obtained from PBMCs or T cells enriched from blood (not recorded which). The CDR3: CASSLKAREADSREGRAMSSIQFF. The CDR3 coding sequence is TGTGCCAGCAGCTTAAAGGCCCGGGAAGCCGACTCGCGGGAGGGCCGGGCAATGAGCAGTATCCAGTTCTTC.